This T cell receptor beta chain was obtained from a study of blood T cells in healthy people across ages. Regarding the study as a whole: The study found more naive CD4+ cells and higher diversity in long-lived than aged donors.

With a J-beta primer mix and a sample-barcoded 5' primer, a second PCR ran roughly 6 to 12 cycles. Each CDR3 protein is one row after TCRdb ran MiXCR on the 5' RACE reads. The table has over 600,000 distinct CDR3 sequences, roughly 21% seen once; the top ten hold more than 3%. Of note for this clonotype: Its antigen is unidentified.

This CDR3 has 14 amino acids. Germline assignment: CDR1 MDHEN and CDR2 SYDVKM. Trimming pared 2 bases from V and 6 bases from J, leaving 13 bases between. All donors came from Russia, were Caucasian and healthy, and spanned ages roughly 6 to 95. Researchers isolated at least 6.5 million PBMCs per sample. Total RNA, at least 5 micrograms per sample, was extracted from PBMCs. The V call is TRBV28, the J call TRBJ1-1; D gene unclear. The sequenced sample consisted of blood. This receptor was taken from a man between 65 and 85 years old in good health. Here the CDR3 DNA reads TGTGCCAGCAGTTTAAATCCGGTGAGGGCTGAAGCTTTCTTT. It translates to CASSLNPVRAEAFF.